The present TCR beta chain was sequenced within a study of blood T cells in healthy people across ages. A J-beta primer mix and a sample-barcoded 5' primer were used in a second PCR of about 7 to 12 cycles. TCRdb reprocessed the 5' RACE reads via MiXCR and lists one record per CDR3 protein. Among approximately 2,000,000 distinct CDR3 sequences listed, about two fifths were seen once. Germline V gene lookup returns CDR1 SGHTA and CDR2 FQGNSA. V dropped 1 base and J dropped 0 bases, with 11 bases sitting between them. This CDR3 has 16 amino acids. This chain connects TRBV7-2 to TRBJ2-3; D possibly corresponds to TRBD1 (6 bases). The receptor was isolated from a human donor in good health. Source material: blood. The CDR3 here is CASSLGDTLSTDTQYF. The DNA for the CDR3 is TGTGCCAGCAGCTTAGGGGACACCCTAAGCACAGATACGCAGTATTTT.